This T cell receptor (beta chain) was documented in a study of blood T cell repertoires in COVID-19 (dated by TCRdb to between 2020 and 2021). In terms of the full investigation: The collaborator samples originated in the United States, Italy and Spain and spanned the acute and convalescent phases of COVID-19. The material from the prospective study consisted of cDNA or gDNA derived from T cells, B-cell-depleted T cells, or PBMCs. Deeply sampled blood TCRbeta repertoires from subjects exposed to, actively infected with, or recovered from COVID-19 were included in the dataset. The repertoires were released in a freely available public database meant as a resource for research on the immune response to SARS-CoV-2. Samples were obtained from the ongoing ImmuneRACE study (first 160 participants) and from 1,254 subjects provided by 6 global collaborators. A de-identified subject ID, COVID-19 status, age in years and sex were almost always included in the sample metadata. Where available, HLA class I and class II types were taken from metadata supplied by the sample provider and were not determined by assay-based typing. Overall study results and their limits: Clinical and demographic metadata were provided uncurated, with the amount varying by source and participant.

On this clone itself: This receptor's antigen is unknown. One base away there is no much larger clone; base qualities are not given.

TCRbeta CDR3 regions were amplified from genomic DNA using the immunoSEQ Assay, a bias-controlled multiplex PCR. As for how the authors treated the data: The number of nucleated cells in each sample was estimated by amplification of reference gene primers within the assay. Sequence reads were collapsed and filtered to measure the absolute abundance of every unique TCRbeta CDR3 rearrangement. Productive Simpson clonality was computed per sample as the square root of Simpson's diversity index over productive rearrangements. TCRdb took over this immuneACCESS table, retaining in-frame rearrangements with V and J assigned. Such tables are incomplete; in checked studies, under half of the missing clones stem from an unresolved V gene, and the remainder is unexplained. V and J calls and clone size are those listed in that table; D and trimming were worked out from the DNA. This sample holds roughly 150,000 clones; 80% to 90% were observed only once. The ten largest clones add up to roughly an eighth of the sample.

Including cysteine and phenylalanine, the CDR3 has 14 amino acids. Just the 42-base CDR3 DNA is kept, in frame starting at base 1. V loses 0 bases of germline sequence and J loses 6 bases, and the interval between the two ends is 7 bases. The germline V gene supplies CDR1 SGDLS and CDR2 YYNGEE. In Seattle, one collaborating source enrolled patients while the infection was active and tracked those patients longitudinally over the course of disease. Each collaborating institution followed its own protocols to collect whole blood in K2EDTA tubes. Collaborator samples were shipped for TCRbeta analysis as frozen whole blood, isolated PBMCs, or DNA extracted from either sample type.

The sample taken for sequencing was peripheral blood. This TCR was sampled from a man aged 18-30 years with COVID-19, enrolled during active disease. The chain is made from TRBV9 and TRBJ1-6, and TRBD1 may be the D gene, going by 6 matching bases. CDR3 protein: CASSVDRVNSPLHF. The bases read TGTGCCAGCAGCGTAGACAGGGTTAATTCACCCCTCCACTTT. The CDR3, completed at both ends by the reference TRBV9 and TRBJ1-6 genes, gives the full variable domain DSGVTQTPKHLITATGQRVTLRCSPRSGDLSVYWYQQSLDQGLQFLIQYYNGEERAKGNILERFSAQQFPDLHSELNLSSLELGDSALYFCASSVDRVNSPLHFGNGTRLTVT.